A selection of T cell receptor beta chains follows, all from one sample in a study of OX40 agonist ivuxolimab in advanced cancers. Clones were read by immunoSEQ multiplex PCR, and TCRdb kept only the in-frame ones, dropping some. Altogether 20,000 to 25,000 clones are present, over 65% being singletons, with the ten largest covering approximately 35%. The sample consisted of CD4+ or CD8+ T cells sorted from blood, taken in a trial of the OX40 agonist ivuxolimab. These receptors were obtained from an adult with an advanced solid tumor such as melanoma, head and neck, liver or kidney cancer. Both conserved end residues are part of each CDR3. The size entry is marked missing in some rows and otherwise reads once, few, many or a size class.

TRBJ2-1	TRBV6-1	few	CASSGQGARDNEQFF
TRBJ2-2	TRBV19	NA	CASSIGTYTGELFF
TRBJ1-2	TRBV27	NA	CASSPNDYGYTF
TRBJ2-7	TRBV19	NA	CASSADRDRVYEQYF
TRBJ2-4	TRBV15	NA	CATSTVAKNIQYF
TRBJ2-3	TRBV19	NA	CASSLTSGATDTQYF
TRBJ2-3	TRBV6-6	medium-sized	CASLSGDTQYF
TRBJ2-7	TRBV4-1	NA	CASSQTGGSYEQYF
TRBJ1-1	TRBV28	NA	CASSLVGGNTEAFF
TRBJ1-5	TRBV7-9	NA	CASSQGTGANQPQHF
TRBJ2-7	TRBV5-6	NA	CASSLGPGESNEQYF
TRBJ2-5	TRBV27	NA	CASRGWTGLGETQYF
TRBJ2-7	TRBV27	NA	CASSLGRTLNYEQYF
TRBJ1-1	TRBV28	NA	CASSPLPVGPNTEAFF
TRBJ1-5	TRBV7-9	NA	CASSSTASNQPQHF
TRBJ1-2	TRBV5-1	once	CASSFGAGDGYTF